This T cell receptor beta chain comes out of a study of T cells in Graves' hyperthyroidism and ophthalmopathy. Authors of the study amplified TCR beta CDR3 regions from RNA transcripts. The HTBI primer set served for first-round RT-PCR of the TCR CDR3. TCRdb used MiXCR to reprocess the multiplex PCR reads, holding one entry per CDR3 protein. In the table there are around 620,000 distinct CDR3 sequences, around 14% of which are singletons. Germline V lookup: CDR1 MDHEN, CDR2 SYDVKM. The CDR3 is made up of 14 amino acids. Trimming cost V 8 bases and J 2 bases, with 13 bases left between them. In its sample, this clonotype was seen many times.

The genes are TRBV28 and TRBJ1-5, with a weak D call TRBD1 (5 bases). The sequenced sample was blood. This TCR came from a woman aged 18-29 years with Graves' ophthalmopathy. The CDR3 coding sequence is TGTGCCAGCCGGACATGGTGGGGCAATCAGCCCCAGCATTTT. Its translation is CASRTWWGNQPQHF.